The TCR beta chain under discussion was sequenced for a study of cytomegalovirus exposure and HLA in healthy donors. Study-wide results and limits: Most TCRs appeared rarely, but some public TCRs recurred in many donors. In vitro data verified a few CMV-associated chains as specific for CMV antigens.

13 Jbeta primers and 60 Vbeta primers were used for the PCR. Sequencing used immunoSEQ multiplex PCR; TCRdb keeps in-frame clones, though not all of them. The repertoire includes 150,000 to 180,000 clones, 70% to 80% of them detected once, and 4% sits in the top ten. Concerning this clone itself: Its antigen remains unknown.

The sample comprised PBMCs. The clonotype comes from a woman in her 40s in good health and CMV-seronegative.

The CDR3 DNA is TGCAGCGTTGACGGGGGGAACACCGGGGAGCTGTTTTTT. Protein product: CSVDGGNTGELFF. This sequence joins TRBV29-1 and TRBJ2-2; a weak D match, TRBD2 (6 bases). Germline loops: CDR1 SQVTM, CDR2 ANQGSEA. This CDR3 contains 13 residues. V lost 3 bases and J lost 1, with 6 bases in between.